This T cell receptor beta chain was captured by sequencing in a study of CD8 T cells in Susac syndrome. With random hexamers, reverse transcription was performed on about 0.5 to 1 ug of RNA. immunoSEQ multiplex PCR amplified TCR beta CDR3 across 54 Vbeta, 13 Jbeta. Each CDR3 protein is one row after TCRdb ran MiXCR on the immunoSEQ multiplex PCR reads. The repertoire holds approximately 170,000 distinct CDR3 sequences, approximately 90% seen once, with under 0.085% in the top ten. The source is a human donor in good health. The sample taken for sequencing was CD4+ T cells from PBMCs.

In DNA form, the CDR3 reads TGCGCCAGCAGCTTGTTGGGACAAGGGGCGGATACGCAGTATTTT. It codes for CASSLLGQGADTQYF. The chain is built from TRBV5-1 and TRBJ2-3, with TRBD1 as a possible D gene (6 bases). The CDR3 runs to 15 residues. Germline lookup yields CDR1 SGHRS and CDR2 YFSETQ. Trimming left V 1 base short and J 6 bases short, with 15 bases between.